What follows are 8 T cell receptor beta chains derived from one specimen sequenced in a study of cytomegalovirus exposure and HLA in healthy donors. The PCR had 60 Vbeta and 13 Jbeta primers. Libraries were prepared by immunoSEQ multiplex PCR; TCRdb keeps only in-frame clonotypes and omits some of them. The repertoire holds about 150,000 clones, with approximately 83% as singletons. The sample taken for sequencing was PBMCs. Receptors originate from a male donor in good health and CMV-seronegative.

This chain joins TRBV7-7 and TRBJ2-2, with TRBD1 as a possible D gene (6 bases). The germline gives CDR1 SSHAT, CDR2 FNYEAQ (reference sequence). The length of the CDR3 is 17 residues. V lost 5 bases to trimming and J lost 1 base, with 17 bases between them. This CDR3 is CASSLGAGTLNTGELFF. The CDR3 DNA follows: TGTGCCAGCAGCCTTGGGGCCGGGACACTGAACACCGGGGAGCTGTTTTTT. Complete variable domain (other parts from reference TRBV7-7 and TRBJ2-2): GAGVSQSPRYKVTKRGQDVTLRCDPISSHATLYWYQQALGQGPEFLTYFNYEAQPDKSGLPSDRFSAERPEGSISTLTIQRTEQRDSAMYRCASSLGAGTLNTGELFFGEGSRLTVL.

This chain uses TRBV5-1 with TRBJ1-4; 7 nucleotides align to TRBD1. The CDR3 has 15 residues. Germline loops: CDR1 SGHRS, CDR2 YFSETQ. V lost 4 bases, J lost 12 bases, and 15 bases stayed unmatched. CDR3 sequence: CASSGGEGAVRELFF. The CDR3 DNA reads TGCGCCAGCAGCGGGGGCGAGGGGGCCGTGAGGGAACTGTTTTTT.

J is TRBJ2-3 and V is TRBV7-2; D remains unclear. Per the germline V gene, CDR1 is SGHTA and CDR2 is FQGNSA. V was clipped by 4 bases and J by 5 bases, with 7 bases between them. The CDR3 has 12 amino acids. The CDR3 DNA follows: TGTGCCAGCAGCTCCTCGGGAGATACGCAGTATTTT. Its translation is CASSSSGDTQYF.

The chain employs TRBV28 and TRBJ2-1; a weak D match, TRBD1 (5 bases). Germline CDR1 and CDR2: MDHEN and SYDVKM. The length of the CDR3 is 14 residues. The germline V and J ends were trimmed by 3 bases and 7 bases, with 13 bases remaining between them. The chain's CDR3 is CASSLTKGLNEQFF. The CDR3 region has the DNA TGTGCCAGCAGTTTGACCAAGGGGTTGAATGAGCAGTTCTTC.

Only one count was recorded for this clone. This chain links TRBV19 with TRBJ1-5; no reliable D call. The V and J ends lost 6 bases and 5 bases respectively, with 17 bases between them. The V gene's germline CDR1 is LNHDA and CDR2 SQIVND (reference sequence). There are 15 residues in the CDR3. The CDR3 sequence: CASRRAQAADQPQHF. CDR3 in DNA: TGTGCCAGTAGGAGGGCCCAAGCAGCCGATCAGCCCCAGCATTTT. Filled out from reference TRBV19 and TRBJ1-5, the complete variable domain reads DGGITQSPKYLFRKEGQNVTLSCEQNLNHDAMYWYRQDPGQGLRLIYYSQIVNDFQKGDIAEGYSVSREKKESFPLTVTSAQKNPTAFYLCASRRAQAADQPQHFGDGTRLSIL.

V is TRBV7-2 and J is TRBJ1-5; D is possibly TRBD1 (5 bases). The CDR3 sequence is 13 residues long. V was trimmed by 1 base and J by 6 bases, leaving 7 bases between them. From germline, CDR1 is SGHTA and CDR2 FQGNSA. The CDR3 spells CASSLEGAQPQHF. CDR3 nucleotide sequence: TGTGCCAGCAGCTTAGAAGGGGCTCAGCCCCAGCATTTT.

The rearrangement links TRBV28 to TRBJ1-6; tentatively, D is TRBD1 (6 bases). Germline V gene lookup returns CDR1 MDHEN and CDR2 SYDVKM. The CDR3 runs to 13 residues. Trimming pared 11 bases from V and 5 bases from J, leaving 13 bases between. CDR3 sequence (DNA): TGTGCCGGCAACAGGGTGGATAATTCACCCCTCCACTTT. This encodes CAGNRVDNSPLHF.

The rearrangement links TRBV19 to TRBJ2-2; 13 bases are a match to TRBD2. V lost 5 bases, J lost 7 bases, and 10 bases stayed unmatched. The CDR3 is 17 residues long. Germline V gene data show CDR1 as LNHDA and CDR2 as SQIVND (reference sequence). The CDR3 sequence: CASSARTSGSMGGELFF. CDR3 DNA: TGTGCCAGTAGTGCCCGGACTAGCGGGAGCATGGGCGGGGAGCTGTTTTTT.